The next 2 T cell receptor beta chains were all read from a single sample in a study of blood T cell repertoires in COVID-19. Only in-frame clones appear in the TCRdb table, and some are missing; sequencing was by immunoSEQ multiplex PCR. The sample contains about 230,000 clones, 85% to 90% of which appear only once. Sequencing was carried out using peripheral blood. The receptors were gathered from a man aged 50 to 60 with COVID-19, enrolled during active disease.

This sequence joins TRBV5-4 and TRBJ2-3; TRBD2 matches at 7 bases. Trimming at V came to 4 bases and at J to 4 bases, leaving 9 bases not matched to a gene. Germline V lookup: CDR1 SGHNT, CDR2 YYREEE (reference sequence). This CDR3 has 15 residues. For the CDR3, the DNA is TGTGCCAGCAGCCGCTCCCAAGGGAGGGCAGATACGCAGTATTTT. Residues: CASSRSQGRADTQYF.

This rearrangement joins TRBV5-4 to TRBJ1-2, with 7 bases identical to TRBD1. The V gene's germline CDR1 is SGHNT and CDR2 YYREEE (reference sequence). This CDR3 has 15 residues. V shed 3 bases, J shed 8 bases, and the junction held 13 bases outside the gene matches. The CDR3 sequence is CASSSIGQAGGGYTF. The CDR3 DNA reads as TGTGCCAGCAGCTCAATAGGACAGGCCGGCGGGGGCTACACCTTC.